Listed below are T cell receptor beta chains from one sample, sequenced in a study of blood T cell repertoires in COVID-19. Using immunoSEQ multiplex PCR, the repertoire was profiled, and TCRdb retains in-frame clones only, with some absent. The data hold approximately 37,000 clones, with 75% to 90% observed a single time. The sample consisted of peripheral blood. Every receptor here comes from a man in his sixties with active or convalescent COVID-19. The CDR3 runs from the conserved cysteine through the conserved F or W. A D gene is named only where the DNA matches it firmly. The size of a clone is reported for some rows only, either as once, few or many, or as a class for expanded clones.

>NA|TRBJ2-3|NA|TRBV5-4
TGTGCCAGCACCAGGGACACCGCGGACCTTGTTACGCAGTATTTT
CASTRDTADLVTQYF
>NA|TRBJ2-3|TRBD1|TRBV29-1
TGCAGCGTCAGGGGGTTGGGCACAGATACGCAGTATTTT
CSVRGLGTDTQYF
>NA|TRBJ1-5|NA|TRBV19
TGTGCCAGTAGAAGAGACATTTATAGCAATCAGCCCCAGCATTTT
CASRRDIYSNQPQHF
>NA|TRBJ1-1|TRBD1|TRBV29-1
TGCAGCGTTTATACAGGGGTCGGGAACACTGAAGCTTTCTTT
CSVYTGVGNTEAFF
>NA|TRBJ2-4|TRBD1|TRBV5-5
TGTGCCAGCAGCTCTAGGGGACAGGGAGCCAAAAACATTCAGTACTTC
CASSSRGQGAKNIQYF
>once|TRBJ2-3|NA|TRBV19
TGTGCCAGTAGATTGAACCCCCAGGGGAACACAGATACGCAGTATTTT
CASRLNPQGNTDTQYF
>NA|TRBJ2-3|TRBD2|TRBV5-6
TGTGCCAGCAGCTTGGTCACTAGCGGGAGGATAGATACGCAGTATTTT
CASSLVTSGRIDTQYF
>NA|TRBJ2-2|NA|TRBV24-1
TGTGCCACCAGTGATTGGGGAGGGGGGCTGAACACCGGGGAGCTGTTTTTT
CATSDWGGGLNTGELFF
>NA|TRBJ2-1|TRBD1|TRBV29-1
TGCAGCGTTCCCCGGACAGGGAGCTCCTACAATGAGCAGTTCTTC
CSVPRTGSSYNEQFF
>NA|TRBJ1-3|NA|TRBV19
TGTGCCAGTAGTTTCCAGACAGGAGGCTCTGGAAACACCATATATTTT
CASSFQTGGSGNTIYF
>NA|TRBJ1-5|TRBD1|TRBV30
TGTGCCTGGGCCCCGGGACAGTATCAGCCCCAGCATTTT
CAWAPGQYQPQHF
>medium-sized|TRBJ1-1|NA|TRBV30
TGTGCCTCCGACAGCCCGGCGGTTGAAGCTTTCTTT
CASDSPAVEAFF
>NA|TRBJ1-2|NA|TRBV10-2
TGCGCCAGCAGTGAGTCCGGGAGTTACTATGGCTACACCTTC
CASSESGSYYGYTF
>NA|TRBJ2-5|NA|TRBV6-6
TGTGCCAGCAGTTACATTCTGGGGGGAGAGACCCAGTACTTC
CASSYILGGETQYF
>NA|TRBJ1-2|NA|TRBV19
TGTGCCAGTAGTTCCGGTGTGGGCTACACCTTC
CASSSGVGYTF
>NA|TRBJ2-3|TRBD2|TRBV10-3
TGTGCCATCAGTGATTATGTTGGACTAGCGGGAGATGCAGATACGCAGTATTTT
CAISDYVGLAGDADTQYF
>NA|TRBJ1-2|TRBD1|TRBV28
TGTGCCAGCAGCCTACTAGGACAGGGCGGCTATGGCTACACCTTC
CASSLLGQGGYGYTF
>NA|TRBJ2-5|NA|TRBV2
TGTGCCAGCAGGGAGGGAGAGACCCAGTACTTC
CASREGETQYF
>NA|TRBJ2-6|NA|TRBV14
TGTGCCAGCAGGTCATCTGGGGCCAACGTCCTGACTTTC
CASRSSGANVLTF
>once|TRBJ1-2|TRBD1|TRBV6-5
TGTGCCAGCAGTTACTCGACAGGGCAATTGGGGGGCTACACCTTC
CASSYSTGQLGGYTF